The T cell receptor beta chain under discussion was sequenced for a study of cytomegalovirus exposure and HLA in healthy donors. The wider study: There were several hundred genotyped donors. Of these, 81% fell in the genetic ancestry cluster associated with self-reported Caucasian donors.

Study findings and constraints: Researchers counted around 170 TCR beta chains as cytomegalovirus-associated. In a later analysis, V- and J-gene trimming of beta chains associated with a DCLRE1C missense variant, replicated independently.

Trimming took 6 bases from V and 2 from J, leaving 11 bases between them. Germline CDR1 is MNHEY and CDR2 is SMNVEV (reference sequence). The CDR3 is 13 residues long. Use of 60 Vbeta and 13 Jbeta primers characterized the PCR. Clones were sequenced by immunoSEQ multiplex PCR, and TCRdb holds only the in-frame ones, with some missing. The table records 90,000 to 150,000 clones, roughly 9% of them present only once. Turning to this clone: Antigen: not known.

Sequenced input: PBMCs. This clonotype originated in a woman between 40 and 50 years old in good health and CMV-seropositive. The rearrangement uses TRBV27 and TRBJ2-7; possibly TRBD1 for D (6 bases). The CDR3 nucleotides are TGTGCCAGCAGGGGGGCAGAGGCCTACGAGCAGTACTTC. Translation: CASRGAEAYEQYF.